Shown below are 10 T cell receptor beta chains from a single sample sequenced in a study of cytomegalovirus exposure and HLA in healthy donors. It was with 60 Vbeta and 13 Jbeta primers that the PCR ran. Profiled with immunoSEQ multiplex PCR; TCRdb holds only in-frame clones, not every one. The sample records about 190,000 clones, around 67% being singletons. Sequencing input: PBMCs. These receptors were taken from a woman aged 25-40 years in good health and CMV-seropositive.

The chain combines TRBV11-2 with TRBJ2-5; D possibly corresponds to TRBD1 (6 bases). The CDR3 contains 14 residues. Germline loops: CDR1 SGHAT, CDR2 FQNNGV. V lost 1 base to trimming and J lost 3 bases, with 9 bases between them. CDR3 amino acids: CASSLVGTKETQYF. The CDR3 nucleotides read TGTGCCAGCAGCTTAGTCGGGACAAAAGAGACCCAGTACTTC.

CDR3 sequence reads: CASSLWADGRGGAYNEQFF. The CDR3 DNA sequence: TGCGCCAGCAGCTTGTGGGCGGACGGGAGAGGGGGGGCCTACAATGAGCAGTTCTTC. The rearrangement links TRBV5-1 to TRBJ2-1; possible D gene TRBD2, 7 bases. The V and J ends lost 1 base and 2 bases respectively, with 22 bases between them. Germline assignment: CDR1 SGHRS and CDR2 YFSETQ. The CDR3 consists of 19 residues.

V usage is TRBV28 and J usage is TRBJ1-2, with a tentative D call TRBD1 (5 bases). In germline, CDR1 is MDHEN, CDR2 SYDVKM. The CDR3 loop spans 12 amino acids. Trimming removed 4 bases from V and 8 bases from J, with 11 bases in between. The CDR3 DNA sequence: TGTGCCAGCAGTTCAGGGTTCCGAGGCTACACCTTC. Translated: CASSSGFRGYTF.

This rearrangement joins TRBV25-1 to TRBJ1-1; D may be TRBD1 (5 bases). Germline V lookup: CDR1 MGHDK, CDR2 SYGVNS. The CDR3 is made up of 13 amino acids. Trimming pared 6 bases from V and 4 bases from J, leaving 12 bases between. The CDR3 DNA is TGTGCCAGCAGCCCAGGGCTCCGCACTGAAGCTTTCTTT. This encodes CASSPGLRTEAFF.

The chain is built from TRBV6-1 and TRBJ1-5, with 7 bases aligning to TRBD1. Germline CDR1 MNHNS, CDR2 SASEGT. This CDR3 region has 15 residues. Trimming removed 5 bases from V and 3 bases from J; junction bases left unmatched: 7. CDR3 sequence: CASSSTGTYNQPQHF. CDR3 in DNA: TGTGCCAGCAGTTCGACAGGGACTTACAATCAGCCCCAGCATTTT.

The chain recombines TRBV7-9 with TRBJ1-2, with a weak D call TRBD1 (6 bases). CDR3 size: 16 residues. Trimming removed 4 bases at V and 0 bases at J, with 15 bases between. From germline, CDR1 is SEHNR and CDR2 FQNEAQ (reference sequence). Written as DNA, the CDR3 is TGTGCCAGCAGCTCCGGGACACTCGTAGCTAACTATGGCTACACCTTC. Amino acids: CASSSGTLVANYGYTF.

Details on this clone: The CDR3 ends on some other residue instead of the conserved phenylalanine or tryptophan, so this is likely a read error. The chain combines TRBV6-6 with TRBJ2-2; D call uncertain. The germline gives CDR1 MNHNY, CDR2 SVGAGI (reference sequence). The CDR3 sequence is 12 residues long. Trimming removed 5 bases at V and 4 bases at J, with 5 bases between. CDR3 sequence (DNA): TGTGCCAGCAGTCATACCACCGGGGAGCTGTTTCTT. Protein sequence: CASSHTTGELFL.

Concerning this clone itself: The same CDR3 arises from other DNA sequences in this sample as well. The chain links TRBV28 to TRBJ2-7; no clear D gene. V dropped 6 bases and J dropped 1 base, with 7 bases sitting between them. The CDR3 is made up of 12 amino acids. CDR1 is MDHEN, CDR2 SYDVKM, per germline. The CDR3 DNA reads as TGTGCCAGCAGATCGAGTTCCTACGAGCAGTACTTC. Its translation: CASRSSSYEQYF.

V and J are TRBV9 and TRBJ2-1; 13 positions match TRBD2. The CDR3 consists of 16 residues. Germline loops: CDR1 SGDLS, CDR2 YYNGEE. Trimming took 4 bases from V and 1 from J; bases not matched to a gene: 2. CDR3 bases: TGTGCCAGCAGCTTGGGACTAGCGGGATCCTACAATGAGCAGTTCTTC. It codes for CASSLGLAGSYNEQFF.

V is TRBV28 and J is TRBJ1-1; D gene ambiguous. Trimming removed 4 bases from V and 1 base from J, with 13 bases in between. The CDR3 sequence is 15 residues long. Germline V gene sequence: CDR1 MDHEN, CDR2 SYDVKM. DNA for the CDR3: TGTGCCAGCAGTTCCCCCATGGAGGGGAACACTGAAGCTTTCTTT. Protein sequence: CASSSPMEGNTEAFF.